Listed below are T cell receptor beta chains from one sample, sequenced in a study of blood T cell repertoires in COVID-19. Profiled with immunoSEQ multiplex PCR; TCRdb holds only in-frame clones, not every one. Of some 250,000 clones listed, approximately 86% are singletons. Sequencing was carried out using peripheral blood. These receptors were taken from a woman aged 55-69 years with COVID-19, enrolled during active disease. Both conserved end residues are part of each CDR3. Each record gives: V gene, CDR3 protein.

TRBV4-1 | CASSQDPEAETQYF
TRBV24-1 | CATSDQDRDEETQYF
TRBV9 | CASSGGTWNTGELFF
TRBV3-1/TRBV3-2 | CASSRGSAYEQYF
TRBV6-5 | CASSDYGNIQYF
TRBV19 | CASRQGRAMNTEAFF
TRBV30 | CAWSPSGGSYNSPLHF
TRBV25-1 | CASNSGSFTYNEQFF
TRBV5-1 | CASRREGLATEEQFF
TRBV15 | CATSSRTGQGYTF
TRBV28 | CASRPGNYGYTF
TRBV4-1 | CASSPGRTGGRTEAFF
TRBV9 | CASSARGSSYEQYF
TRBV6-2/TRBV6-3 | CASSYSTTGFDEKLFF
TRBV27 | CASSNDRTGVVEQYF
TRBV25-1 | CASRRTGVATNEKLFF
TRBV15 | CATSRQGQGNTDTQYF